This T cell receptor beta chain was documented in a study of control samples from healthy donors and cancer patients. Germline assignment: CDR1 SGHDT and CDR2 YYEEEE. CDR3 length: 16 amino acids. Germline trimming cut 4 bases from V and 1 base from J; bases unmatched to any gene: 5. Clones were sequenced by immunoSEQ multiplex PCR, and TCRdb holds only the in-frame ones, with some missing. The sample records roughly 200,000 clones, about 93% being singletons. This sequence joins TRBV5-6 and TRBJ2-2; 9 nucleotides line up with TRBD1. This clonotype originated in a man between 18 and 29 years old in good health. The sequencing input was blood. The CDR3 is CASSVYRGLNTGELFF. The CDR3 coding sequence is TGTGCCAGCAGCGTTTACAGGGGGCTGAACACCGGGGAGCTGTTTTTT.